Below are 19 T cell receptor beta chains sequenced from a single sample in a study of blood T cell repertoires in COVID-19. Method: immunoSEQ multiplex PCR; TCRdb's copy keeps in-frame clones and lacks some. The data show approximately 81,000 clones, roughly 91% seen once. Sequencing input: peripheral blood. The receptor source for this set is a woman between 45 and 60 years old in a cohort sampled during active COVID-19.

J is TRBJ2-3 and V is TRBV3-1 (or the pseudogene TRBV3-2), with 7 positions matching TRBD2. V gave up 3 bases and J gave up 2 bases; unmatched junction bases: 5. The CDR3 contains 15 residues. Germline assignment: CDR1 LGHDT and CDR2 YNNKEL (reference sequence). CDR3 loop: CASSQGGDHTDTQYF. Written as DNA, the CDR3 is TGTGCCAGCAGCCAGGGGGGGGACCACACAGATACGCAGTATTTT.

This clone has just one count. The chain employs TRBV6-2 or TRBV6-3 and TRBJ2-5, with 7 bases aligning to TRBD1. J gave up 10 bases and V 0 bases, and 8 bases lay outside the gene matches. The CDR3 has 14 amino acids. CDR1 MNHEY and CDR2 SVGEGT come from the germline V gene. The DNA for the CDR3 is TGTGCCAGCAGTTACTCGGGACAGCAAGGGGGCCAGTACTTC. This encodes CASSYSGQQGGQYF.

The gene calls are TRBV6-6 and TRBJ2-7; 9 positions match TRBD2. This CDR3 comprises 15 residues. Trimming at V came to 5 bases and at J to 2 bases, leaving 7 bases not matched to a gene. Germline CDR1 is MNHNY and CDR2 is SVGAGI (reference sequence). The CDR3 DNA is TGTGCCAGCAGTAGTAGCGGGAGCGCGACCTACGAGCAGTACTTC. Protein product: CASSSSGSATYEQYF.

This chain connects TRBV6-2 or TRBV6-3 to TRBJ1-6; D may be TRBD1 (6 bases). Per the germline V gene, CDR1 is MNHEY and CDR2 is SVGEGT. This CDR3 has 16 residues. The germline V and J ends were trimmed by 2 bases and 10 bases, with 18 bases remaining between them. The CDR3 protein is CASSYPPGRGRSPLHF. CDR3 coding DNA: TGTGCCAGCAGTTACCCCCCGGGCAGGGGCAGATCACCCCTCCACTTT.

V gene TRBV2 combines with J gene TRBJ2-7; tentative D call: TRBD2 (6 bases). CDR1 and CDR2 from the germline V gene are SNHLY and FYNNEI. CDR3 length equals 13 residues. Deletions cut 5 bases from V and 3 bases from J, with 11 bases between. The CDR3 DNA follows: TGTGCCAGCAGTCTCCGGGAGATCTACGAGCAGTACTTC. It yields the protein CASSLREIYEQYF.

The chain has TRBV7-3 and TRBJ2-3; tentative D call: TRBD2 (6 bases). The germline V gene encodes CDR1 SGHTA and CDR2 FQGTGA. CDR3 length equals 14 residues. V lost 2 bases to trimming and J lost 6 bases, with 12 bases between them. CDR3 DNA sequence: TGTGCCAGCAGCTTATCGATGGGGGGTGATACGCAGTATTTT. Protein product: CASSLSMGGDTQYF.

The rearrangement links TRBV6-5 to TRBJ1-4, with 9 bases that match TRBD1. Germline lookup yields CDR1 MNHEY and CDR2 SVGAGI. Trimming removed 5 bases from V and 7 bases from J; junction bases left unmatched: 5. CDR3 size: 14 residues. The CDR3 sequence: CASSKTGGGEKLFF. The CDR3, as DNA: TGTGCCAGCAGTAAGACAGGGGGGGGTGAAAAACTGTTTTTT.

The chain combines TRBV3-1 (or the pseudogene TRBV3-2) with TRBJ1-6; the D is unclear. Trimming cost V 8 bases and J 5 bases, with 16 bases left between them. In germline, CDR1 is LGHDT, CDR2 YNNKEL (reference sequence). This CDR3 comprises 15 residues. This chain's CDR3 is CASAQEGIHNSPLHF. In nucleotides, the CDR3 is TGTGCCAGCGCGCAGGAGGGAATCCATAATTCACCCCTCCACTTT.

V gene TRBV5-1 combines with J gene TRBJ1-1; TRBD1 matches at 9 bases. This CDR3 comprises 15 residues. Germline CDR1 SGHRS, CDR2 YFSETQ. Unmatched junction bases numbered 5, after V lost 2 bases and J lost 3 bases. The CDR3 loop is CASSFSRQGDTEAFF. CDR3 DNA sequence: TGCGCCAGCAGCTTCTCCCGACAGGGGGACACTGAAGCTTTCTTT.

For the CDR3, the DNA is TGCGCCAGCAGCGGAGCGGGAGTTAGCGCAGATACGCAGTATTTT. Amino acid sequence: CASSGAGVSADTQYF. V usage is TRBV10-1 and J usage is TRBJ2-3; TRBD2 agrees at 8 bases. The CDR3 runs 15 residues. V gave up 6 bases and J gave up 4 bases; unmatched junction bases: 9. Germline loops: CDR1 WNHNN, CDR2 SYGVQD (reference sequence).

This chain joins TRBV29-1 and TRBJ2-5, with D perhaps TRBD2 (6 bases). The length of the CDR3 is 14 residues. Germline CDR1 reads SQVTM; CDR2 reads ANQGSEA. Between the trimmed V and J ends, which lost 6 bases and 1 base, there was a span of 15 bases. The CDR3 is CSVVSRGSQETQYF. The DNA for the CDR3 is TGCAGCGTCGTTAGCCGGGGGTCCCAAGAGACCCAGTACTTC.

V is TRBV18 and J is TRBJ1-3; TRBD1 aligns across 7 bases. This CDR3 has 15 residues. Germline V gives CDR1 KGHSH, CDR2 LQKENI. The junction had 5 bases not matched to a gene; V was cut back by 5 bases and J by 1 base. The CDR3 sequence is CASSSRTGSGNTIYF. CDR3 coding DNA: TGTGCCAGCTCATCCCGGACAGGATCTGGAAACACCATATATTTT.

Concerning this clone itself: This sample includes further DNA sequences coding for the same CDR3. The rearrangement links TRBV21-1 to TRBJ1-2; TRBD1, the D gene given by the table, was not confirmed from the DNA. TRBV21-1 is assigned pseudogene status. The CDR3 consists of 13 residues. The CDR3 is CASSKDRDYGYTF. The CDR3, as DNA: TGTGCCAGCAGCAAAGACAGGGACTATGGCTACACCTTC.

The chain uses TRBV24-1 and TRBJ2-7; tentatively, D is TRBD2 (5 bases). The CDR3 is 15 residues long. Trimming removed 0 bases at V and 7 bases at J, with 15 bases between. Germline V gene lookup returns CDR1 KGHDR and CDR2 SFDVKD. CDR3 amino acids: CATSDLSGGIMEQYF. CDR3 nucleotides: TGTGCCACCAGTGATTTGAGCGGAGGTATCATGGAGCAGTACTTC.

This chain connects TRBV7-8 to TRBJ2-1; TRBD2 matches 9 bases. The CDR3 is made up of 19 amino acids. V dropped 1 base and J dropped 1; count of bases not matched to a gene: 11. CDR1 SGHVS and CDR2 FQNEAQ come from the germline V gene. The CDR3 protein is CASSLVGLAGIGSYNEQFF. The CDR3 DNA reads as TGTGCCAGCAGCTTAGTTGGGCTAGCGGGAATTGGTTCCTACAATGAGCAGTTCTTC.

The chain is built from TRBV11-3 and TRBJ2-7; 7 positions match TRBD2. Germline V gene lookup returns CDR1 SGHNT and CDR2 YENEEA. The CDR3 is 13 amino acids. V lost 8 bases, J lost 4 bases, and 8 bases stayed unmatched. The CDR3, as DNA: TGTGCCAGCGCGGCGGGAGAGGGATACGAGCAGTACTTC. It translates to CASAAGEGYEQYF.

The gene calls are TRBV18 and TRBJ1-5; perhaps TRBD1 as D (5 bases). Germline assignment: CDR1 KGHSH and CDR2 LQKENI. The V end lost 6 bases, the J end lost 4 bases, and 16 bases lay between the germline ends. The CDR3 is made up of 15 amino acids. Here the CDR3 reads CASSPIGTSNQPQHF. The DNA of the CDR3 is TGTGCCAGCTCCCCAATCGGGACTTCTAATCAGCCCCAGCATTTT.

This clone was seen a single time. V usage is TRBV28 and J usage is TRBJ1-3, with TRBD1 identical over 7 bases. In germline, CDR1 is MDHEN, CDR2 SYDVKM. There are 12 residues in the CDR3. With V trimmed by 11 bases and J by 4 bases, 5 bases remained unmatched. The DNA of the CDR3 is TGTGCCCTCAGGGGGTCCGGAAACACCATATATTTT. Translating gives CALRGSGNTIYF.

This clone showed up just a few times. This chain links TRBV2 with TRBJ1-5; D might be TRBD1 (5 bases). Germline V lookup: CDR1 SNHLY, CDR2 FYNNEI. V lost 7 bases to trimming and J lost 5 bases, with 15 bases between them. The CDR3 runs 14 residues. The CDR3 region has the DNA TGTGCCAGCATGCATAGGGGATATGATCAGCCCCAGCATTTT. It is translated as CASMHRGYDQPQHF.